This T cell receptor beta chain was documented in a study of spatial heterogeneity in lung cancer. TCRdb reprocessed the 5' RACE reads via MiXCR and lists one record per CDR3 protein. Of roughly 6,000 distinct CDR3 sequences detected, 18% appear once; the ten largest clones hold about a sixth. This sample's time point: sample taken at primary tumor resection. This clonotype was seen more than once but under ten times. The CDR3 runs 15 residues. The germline V gene has CDR1 SGHAT and CDR2 FQNNGV. V lost 1 base and J lost 3, with 11 bases in between. The source is a male donor with early-stage non-small cell lung cancer. The sequences come from normal lung tissue next to the tumor, collected at surgery. The chain has TRBV11-2 and TRBJ2-3; perhaps D is TRBD1 or TRBD2 (5 bases each). CDR3 bases: TGTGCCAGCAGCTTAGTAGGGACCAATACAGATACGCAGTATTTT. This encodes CASSLVGTNTDTQYF.